This TCR beta chain was recorded in a study of T cells after posttransplantation cyclophosphamide. Study results and caveats: Donor-recipient repertoire similarity was low at 1-2 months, rising over year one. Blood and skin or GI T cell repertoires showed limited TRB overlap. Recipient CMV seropositivity and CMV reactivation strongly tracked TRB clonality.

Libraries were prepared by immunoSEQ multiplex PCR; TCRdb keeps only in-frame clonotypes and omits some of them. The sample holds 30,000 to 35,000 clones, and no clone turns up only once. This clone was recorded at least ten times. What it binds is not known. The receptor's source is a woman aged 25 to 39 in good health and a related stem cell transplant donor. Material for sequencing was PBMCs.

CDR3 sequence (DNA): TGTGCCAGCAGTTACCTGACAGTCTCTAACACTGAAGCTTTCTTT. Amino acid sequence: CASSYLTVSNTEAFF. The V and J genes are TRBV6-2 or TRBV6-3 and TRBJ1-1; perhaps TRBD1 as D (5 bases). Germline V gene lookup returns CDR1 MNHEY and CDR2 SVGEGT. The V gene lost 2 bases and the J gene lost 2 bases, with 12 bases spanning the gap. The CDR3 has 15 residues.